This T cell receptor (beta chain) comes out of a study of control samples from healthy donors and cancer patients. Measured with immunoSEQ multiplex PCR; TCRdb has only the in-frame clones, and not every one. The data contain approximately 120,000 clones, approximately 92% of them seen just once; the ten biggest clones take up approximately 0.57%. The length of the CDR3 is 15 residues. V was shortened by 1 base and J by 6 bases, with 15 bases between the two germline ends. CDR1 is MNHEY, CDR2 SVGAGI, per germline. Specimen: PBMCs. The receptor's source is a man older than 75 with head and neck cancer. The chain has TRBV6-5 and TRBJ1-1; tentatively, D is TRBD1 (5 bases). This chain's CDR3 is CASSYFGTTGAEAFF. The CDR3 coding sequence is TGTGCCAGCAGTTACTTTGGGACTACTGGGGCTGAAGCTTTCTTT.